What follows is one TCR beta chain and its context. The cohort comprised adults aged 18 to 89 years residing in under 25 US areas. Participants' reported clinical history set cohort assignment. This specimen comes from a study of blood T cell repertoires in COVID-19. For the study at large: The United States, Italy and Spain were the sources of the acute and convalescent COVID-19 samples.

Here immunoSEQ multiplex PCR was the method, and the copy in TCRdb shows in-frame clones only, minus some. The data contain 200,000 to 250,000 clones, 84% of them singletons. Germline lookup yields CDR1 LNHDA and CDR2 SQIVND (reference sequence). This CDR3 comprises 16 residues. V shed 4 bases, J shed 8 bases, and the junction held 14 bases outside the gene matches. Sequencing input: PBMCs or T cells enriched from blood (not recorded which). This receptor was identified in a man aged 60 to 75 who had recovered from COVID-19. The gene calls are TRBV19 and TRBJ1-2; 9 positions match TRBD1. The CDR3, as DNA: TGTGCCAGTAGTAGCGGGGACAGGGAAGGTCTGGAGGGCTACACCTTC. This codes for CASSSGDREGLEGYTF.